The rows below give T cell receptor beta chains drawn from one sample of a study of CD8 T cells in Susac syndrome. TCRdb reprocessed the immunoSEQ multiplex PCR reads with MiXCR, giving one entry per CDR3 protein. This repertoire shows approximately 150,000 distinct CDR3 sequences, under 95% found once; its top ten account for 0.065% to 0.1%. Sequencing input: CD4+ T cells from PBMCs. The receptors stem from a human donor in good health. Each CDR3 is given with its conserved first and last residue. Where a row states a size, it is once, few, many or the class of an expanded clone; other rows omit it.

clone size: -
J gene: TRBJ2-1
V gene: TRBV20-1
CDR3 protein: CTTRGPRNEQFF

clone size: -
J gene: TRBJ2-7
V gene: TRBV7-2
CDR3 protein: CASSFDSGTYEQYF

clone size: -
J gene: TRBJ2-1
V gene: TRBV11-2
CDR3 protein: CASSSLVGRDNEQFF

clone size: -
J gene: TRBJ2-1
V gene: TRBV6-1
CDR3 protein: CASSESSGSHNEQFF

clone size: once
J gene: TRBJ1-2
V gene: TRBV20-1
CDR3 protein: CSASRDGNYGYTF

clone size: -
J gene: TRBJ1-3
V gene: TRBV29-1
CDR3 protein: CSVGQYSGNTIYF

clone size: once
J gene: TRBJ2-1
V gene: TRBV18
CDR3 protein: CASSPRAGGNEQFF

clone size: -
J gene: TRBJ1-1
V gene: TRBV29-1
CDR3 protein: CSVEDSKLLRGTEAFF

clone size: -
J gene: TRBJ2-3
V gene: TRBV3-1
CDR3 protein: CASSQDPDGRYTQYF

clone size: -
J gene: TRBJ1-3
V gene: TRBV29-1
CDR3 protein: CSVATLVLSGNTIYF

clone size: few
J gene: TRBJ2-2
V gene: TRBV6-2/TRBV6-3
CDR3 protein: CASSQGGELFF

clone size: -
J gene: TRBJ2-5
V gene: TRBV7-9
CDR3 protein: CASSFLLETQYF

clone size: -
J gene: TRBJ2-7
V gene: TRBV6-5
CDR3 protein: CASRLQGGEQYF

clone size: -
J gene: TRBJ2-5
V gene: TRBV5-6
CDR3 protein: CASSSGAKETQYF

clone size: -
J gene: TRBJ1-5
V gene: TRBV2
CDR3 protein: CASRQGAEWQPQHF

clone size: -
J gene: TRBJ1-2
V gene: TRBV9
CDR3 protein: CASSVVGSSINYGYTF

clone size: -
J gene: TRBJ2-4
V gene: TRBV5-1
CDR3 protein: CASSGQGNIQYF